A single sample gave rise to the 18 T cell receptor beta chains below, sequenced in a study of OX40 agonist ivuxolimab in advanced cancers. The assay was immunoSEQ multiplex PCR, and TCRdb's table has in-frame clones only and misses some. The table records almost 70,000 clones, around 90% of them present only once. Sequenced here: CD4+ or CD8+ T cells sorted from blood, sampled in a trial of the OX40 agonist ivuxolimab. The source of these receptors is an adult with an advanced solid tumor such as melanoma, head and neck, liver or kidney cancer.

The rearrangement uses TRBV28 and TRBJ2-1; D is uncertain. Germline V CDR1 and CDR2: MDHEN, SYDVKM. Trimming shortened V by 5 bases and J by 6 bases, and 11 bases separated the two germline ends. This CDR3 is 13 amino acids long. In nucleotides, the CDR3 is TGTGCCAGCAGTCCCGCCTGGCCCAATGAGCAGTTCTTC. It encodes CASSPAWPNEQFF.

To note about this clone: Its ends do not fully match the called genes, so a read error is possible. The rearrangement joins TRBV6-6 to TRBJ1-2; 8 nucleotides agree with TRBD1. Germline-derived CDR1 and CDR2 are MNHNY and SVGAGI (reference sequence). The CDR3 has 10 residues. CDR3 coding DNA: TGTGCCAGCAGTTCCGAGACAGGGGCCTTC. Its translation: CASSSETGAF.

The chain is built from TRBV7-3 and TRBJ2-2, with D possibly TRBD1 on 6 matching bases. CDR1 is SGHTA and CDR2 is FQGTGA in the germline V gene. V lost 5 bases and J 5 bases, leaving 9 bases between the germline ends. The CDR3 covers 13 residues. CDR3 sequence: CASSPQGTGELFF. CDR3 bases: TGTGCCAGCAGCCCACAGGGTACCGGGGAGCTGTTTTTT.

This clone was recorded once. The chain recombines TRBV5-1 with TRBJ1-3; unclear D gene. The CDR3 consists of 15 residues. Germline V CDR1 and CDR2: SGHRS, YFSETQ. V lost 0 bases and J 4 bases, leaving 11 bases between the germline ends. This chain's CDR3 is CASSLDGSPGNTIYF. The DNA for the CDR3 is TGCGCCAGCAGCTTGGATGGGAGTCCGGGAAACACCATATATTTT. Complete variable domain (other parts from reference TRBV5-1 and TRBJ1-3): KAGVTQTPRYLIKTRGQQVTLSCSPISGHRSVSWYQQTPGQGLQFLFEYFSETQRNKGNFPGRFSGRQFSNSRSEMNVSTLELGDSALYLCASSLDGSPGNTIYFGEGSWLTVV.

This chain links TRBV4-3 with TRBJ2-7; 9 nucleotides match TRBD1. Trimming removed 0 bases from V and 6 bases from J; junction bases left unmatched: 6. The V gene's germline CDR1 is LGHNA and CDR2 YSLEER. This CDR3 spans 15 amino acids. The CDR3 here is CASSQDDTGGREQYF. The CDR3 DNA reads TGCGCCAGCAGCCAAGATGACACAGGGGGCCGCGAGCAGTACTTC.

The chain carries TRBV30 and TRBJ2-7, with 10 nucleotides matching TRBD2. Germline V lookup: CDR1 GTSNPN, CDR2 SVGIG (reference sequence). This CDR3 contains 16 residues. With V trimmed by 2 bases and J by 5 bases, 12 bases remained unmatched. DNA for the CDR3: TGTGCCTGGAGTTTCAGAGCGGGAGGGGCCCCCCACGAGCAGTACTTC. Protein: CAWSFRAGGAPHEQYF. The variable domain in full, completed from reference TRBV30 and TRBJ2-7, reads SQTIHQWPATLVQPVGSPLSLECTVEGTSNPNLYWYRQAAGRGLQLLFYSVGIGQISSEVPQNLSASRPQDRQFILSSKKLLLSDSGFYLCAWSFRAGGAPHEQYFGPGTRLTVT.

V is TRBV11-3 and J is TRBJ2-7; 8 nucleotides line up with TRBD2. The CDR3 length is 14 residues. CDR1 and CDR2 (germline): SGHNT, YENEEA. V trimming: 5 bases; J trimming: 7 bases; junction bases outside the gene matches: 10. The CDR3 loop reads CASSPLAAVGEQYF. The CDR3 region has the DNA TGTGCCAGCAGCCCACTAGCGGCGGTTGGGGAGCAGTACTTC. The full variable domain, completed using reference TRBV11-3 and TRBJ2-7, is EAGVVQSPRYKIIEKKQPVAFWCNPISGHNTLYWYLQNLGQGPELLIRYENEEAVDDSQLPKDRFSAERLKGVDSTLKIQPAELGDSAVYLCASSPLAAVGEQYFGPGTRLTVT.

This chain connects TRBV15 to TRBJ2-5, with 7 bases lining up with TRBD2. Germline V gives CDR1 LNHNV, CDR2 YYDKDF (reference sequence). Trimming took 0 bases from V and 2 from J; bases not matched to a gene: 3. The CDR3 spans 15 residues. DNA of the CDR3: TGTGCCACCAGCAGAGACTGGGACTATCAAGAGACCCAGTACTTC. This translates into CATSRDWDYQETQYF.

The chain carries TRBV27 and TRBJ2-1; D tentatively fits TRBD1 or TRBD2 (6 bases each). The V gene lost 5 bases and the J gene lost 2 bases, with 19 bases spanning the gap. CDR1 MNHEY and CDR2 SMNVEV come from the germline V gene (reference sequence). The CDR3 sequence is 17 residues long. This chain's CDR3 is CASSVARGQGPYNEQFF. The CDR3 DNA follows: TGTGCCAGCAGTGTCGCCCGGGGGCAGGGGCCCTACAATGAGCAGTTCTTC.

The chain joins TRBV27 to TRBJ1-1; 8 nucleotides align to TRBD1. The V and J ends lost 5 bases and 1 base, in that order; junction bases with no gene match: 9. CDR1 MNHEY and CDR2 SMNVEV come from the germline V gene (reference sequence). The CDR3 runs to 16 residues. The CDR3 DNA sequence: TGTGCCAGCAGTGCAAGACAGGGGAGGGCGAACACTGAAGCTTTCTTT. Its protein product is CASSARQGRANTEAFF.

The rearrangement links TRBV9 to TRBJ2-7, with D perhaps assigned TRBD1 or TRBD2 (6 bases each). V was clipped by 0 bases and J by 6 bases, with 13 bases between them. Germline V gene lookup returns CDR1 SGDLS and CDR2 YYNGEE. CDR3 length: 14 amino acids. This chain's CDR3 is CASSVVSGAGEQYF. The CDR3 nucleotides read TGTGCCAGCAGCGTAGTGTCGGGGGCGGGCGAGCAGTACTTC.

The chain employs TRBV19 and TRBJ2-5, with 7 bases aligning to TRBD1. The germline gives CDR1 LNHDA, CDR2 SQIVND (reference sequence). Trimming at V came to 3 bases and at J to 5 bases, leaving 9 bases not matched to a gene. This CDR3 is 15 amino acids long. CDR3 protein: CASSMHRQGWETQYF. The DNA of the CDR3 is TGTGCCAGTAGTATGCATCGACAGGGCTGGGAGACCCAGTACTTC. The variable domain in full, with the rest retrieved from reference TRBV19 and TRBJ2-5, is DGGITQSPKYLFRKEGQNVTLSCEQNLNHDAMYWYRQDPGQGLRLIYYSQIVNDFQKGDIAEGYSVSREKKESFPLTVTSAQKNPTAFYLCASSMHRQGWETQYFGPGTRLLVL.

The rearrangement joins TRBV23-1 to TRBJ1-4; D is uncertain. TRBV23-1 falls under the ORF class, with uncertain function. With 0 bases removed from V and 0 bases from J, the gap between germline ends came to 11 bases. The CDR3 length is 17 residues. The CDR3 nucleotides are TGCGCCAGCAGTCAATCCTTCGGCATTACAACTAATGAAAAACTGTTTTTT. Amino acids: CASSQSFGITTNEKLFF.

Here the CDR3 reads CASSAGIGTGNQPQHF. The DNA of the CDR3 is TGTGCCAGCAGCGCCGGAATCGGGACAGGCAATCAGCCCCAGCATTTT. The chain carries TRBV9 and TRBJ1-5; 7 positions agree with TRBD1. After removal of 3 bases from V and 2 bases from J, the junction contained 8 bases not matched to a gene. The V gene's germline CDR1 is SGDLS and CDR2 YYNGEE. The CDR3 contains 16 residues.

The V and J genes are TRBV4-3 and TRBJ2-1; D is unclear. Deletions cut 0 bases from V and 6 bases from J, with 6 bases between. Germline V CDR1 and CDR2: LGHNA, YSLEER. This CDR3 is 13 amino acids long. The CDR3 region is CASSQDYGNEQFF. CDR3 DNA sequence: TGCGCCAGCAGCCAAGATTACGGCAATGAGCAGTTCTTC.

This clone appeared a single time. CDR3 sequence: CASSPRPGNEQFF. CDR3 bases: TGTGCCAGCAGCCCACGCCCCGGGAATGAGCAGTTCTTC. This chain links TRBV7-3 with TRBJ2-1, with D unclear. Trimming took off 5 bases at V and 7 bases at J, with 12 bases between the two ends. Germline V CDR1 and CDR2: SGHTA, FQGTGA. This CDR3 is 13 amino acids long.

This clone appeared a single time. V gene TRBV6-1 combines with J gene TRBJ2-1; 9 nucleotides match TRBD1. V trimming: 1 base; J trimming: 2 bases; junction bases outside the gene matches: 6. Per the germline V gene, CDR1 is MNHNS and CDR2 is SASEGT. This CDR3 region has 17 residues. CDR3 sequence: CASSEVGGTGPYNEQFF. CDR3 DNA: TGTGCCAGCAGTGAAGTGGGGGGGACAGGGCCCTACAATGAGCAGTTCTTC.

The genes are TRBV7-3 and TRBJ2-2; 11 nucleotides agree with TRBD2. J was trimmed by 6 bases and V by 5 bases; bases with no gene match: 8. Germline assignment: CDR1 SGHTA and CDR2 FQGTGA. The CDR3 consists of 16 residues. Here the CDR3 DNA reads TGTGCCAGCAGCCCCCAACTAGCGGGAGTGGCCGGGGAGCTGTTTTTT. This encodes CASSPQLAGVAGELFF.